The present entry profiles one T cell receptor beta chain with its context. The data originate from a study of cytomegalovirus exposure and HLA in healthy donors. PCR was performed using 60 Vbeta and 13 Jbeta primers. The data were produced by immunoSEQ multiplex PCR, yet TCRdb's version contains in-frame clones alone and is incomplete. This sample has around 130,000 clones, with 81% found just once. Germline CDR1 and CDR2: SQVTM and ANQGSEA. This CDR3 has 14 residues. Trimming cost V 8 bases and J 6 bases, with 20 bases left between them. The sequence derives from a man aged 18 to 35 in good health and CMV-seronegative. The source material was PBMCs. The genes are TRBV29-1 and TRBJ2-1; tentative D call: TRBD1 (6 bases). DNA of the CDR3: TGCAGCCCCTCTGAAAGGGGGAAGGGCAATGAGCAGTTCTTC. It specifies CSPSERGKGNEQFF.